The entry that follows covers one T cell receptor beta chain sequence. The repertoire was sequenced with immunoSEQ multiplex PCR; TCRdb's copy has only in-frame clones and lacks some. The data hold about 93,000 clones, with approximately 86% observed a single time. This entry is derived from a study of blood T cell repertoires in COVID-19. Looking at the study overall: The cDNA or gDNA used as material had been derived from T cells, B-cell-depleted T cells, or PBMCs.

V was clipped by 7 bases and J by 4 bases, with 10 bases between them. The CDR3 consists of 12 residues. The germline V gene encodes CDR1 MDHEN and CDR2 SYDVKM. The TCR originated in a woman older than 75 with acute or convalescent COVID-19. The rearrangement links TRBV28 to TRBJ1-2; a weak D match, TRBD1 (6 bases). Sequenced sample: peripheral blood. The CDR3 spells CASTLTGYGYTF. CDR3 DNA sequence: TGTGCCAGCACCCTGACAGGCTATGGCTACACCTTC.